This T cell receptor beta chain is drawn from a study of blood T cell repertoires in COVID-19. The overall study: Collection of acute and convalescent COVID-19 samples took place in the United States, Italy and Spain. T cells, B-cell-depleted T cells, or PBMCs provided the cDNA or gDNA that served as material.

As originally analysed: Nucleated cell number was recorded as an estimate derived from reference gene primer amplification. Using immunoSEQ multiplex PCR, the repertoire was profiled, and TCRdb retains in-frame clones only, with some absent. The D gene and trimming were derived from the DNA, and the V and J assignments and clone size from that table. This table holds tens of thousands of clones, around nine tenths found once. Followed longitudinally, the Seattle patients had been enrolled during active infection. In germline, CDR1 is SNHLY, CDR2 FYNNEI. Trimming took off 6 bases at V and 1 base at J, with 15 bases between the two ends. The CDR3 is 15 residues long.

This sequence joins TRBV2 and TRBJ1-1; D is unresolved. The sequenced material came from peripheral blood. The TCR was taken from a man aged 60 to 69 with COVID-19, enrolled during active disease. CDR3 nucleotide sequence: TGTGCCAGCAGCCACGGAGGCCAGACGAACACTGAAGCTTTCTTT. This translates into CASSHGGQTNTEAFF.